The 24 T cell receptor beta chains below were found in one sample sequenced in a study of blood T cell repertoires in COVID-19. Here immunoSEQ multiplex PCR was the method, and the copy in TCRdb shows in-frame clones only, minus some. The table records 300,000 to 400,000 clones, around 86% of them present only once. Sequenced material: peripheral blood. The source is a man in his fifties or sixties with active or convalescent COVID-19.

In this sample, this clone turned up once. V and J are TRBV6-5 and TRBJ1-2; perhaps TRBD1 as D (6 bases). The V gene lost 5 bases and the J gene lost 0 bases, with 13 bases spanning the gap. Germline V gene sequence: CDR1 MNHEY, CDR2 SVGAGI. The CDR3 is made up of 15 amino acids. The CDR3, as DNA: TGTGCCAGCAGTCCTTCCGGGGGGCCTAACTATGGCTACACCTTC. It specifies CASSPSGGPNYGYTF.

V usage is TRBV15 and J usage is TRBJ2-6; 16 bases are a match to TRBD2. V lost 0 bases, J lost 2 bases, and 10 bases stayed unmatched. Germline CDR1 LNHNV, CDR2 YYDKDF (reference sequence). CDR3 length: 22 amino acids. The CDR3, as DNA: TGTGCCACCAGCAGAGATTACGGGACTAGCGGGGGGGCAATACCTGGGGCCAACGTCCTGACTTTC. It translates to CATSRDYGTSGGAIPGANVLTF.

The chain is built from TRBV6-1 and TRBJ2-2, with 11 bases that match TRBD1. Germline-derived CDR1 and CDR2 are MNHNS and SASEGT. V shed 3 bases and J 5 bases; nucleotides not matched to a gene: 11. The length of the CDR3 is 18 residues. The CDR3 sequence is CASSERTGGFISTGELFF. For the CDR3, the DNA is TGTGCCAGCAGTGAGAGGACAGGGGGCTTTATATCGACCGGGGAGCTGTTTTTT.

This sequence joins TRBV28 and TRBJ2-7; 14 bases align to TRBD2. V dropped 5 bases and J dropped 8; count of bases not matched to a gene: 8. This CDR3 spans 15 amino acids. Germline CDR1 is MDHEN and CDR2 is SYDVKM. CDR3 protein: CASSTGTSGSVKQYF. The CDR3 DNA follows: TGTGCCAGCAGTACCGGGACTAGCGGGAGTGTGAAGCAGTACTTC.

The chain employs TRBV6-6 and TRBJ1-2; D unresolved. V lost 2 bases to trimming and J lost 5 bases, with 12 bases between them. Germline CDR1 MNHNY, CDR2 SVGAGI (reference sequence). The CDR3 spans 14 residues. The CDR3 DNA reads as TGTGCCAGCAGTTACGCCGGCGGGAGATATGGCTACACCTTC. Translation: CASSYAGGRYGYTF.

The rearrangement joins TRBV7-9 to TRBJ2-7; D remains unclear. The length of the CDR3 is 15 residues. V was pared by 1 base and J by 0 bases, with 10 bases between. In germline, CDR1 is SEHNR, CDR2 FQNEAQ (reference sequence). The CDR3 nucleotides read TGTGCCAGCAGCTTAGTCGGGTCGCTCTCCTACGAGCAGTACTTC. It translates to CASSLVGSLSYEQYF.

The chain employs TRBV10-2 and TRBJ2-5, with D possibly matching TRBD2 (5 bases). V lost 6 bases and J 4 bases, leaving 12 bases between the germline ends. Looked up from germline, CDR1 is WSHSY and CDR2 is SAAADI. The CDR3 covers 13 residues. The CDR3: CASSLRGRETQYF. CDR3 DNA sequence: TGCGCCAGCAGCCTTCGGGGTAGAGAGACCCAGTACTTC.

This chain uses TRBV7-3 with TRBJ1-1, with TRBD1 identical over 8 bases. The CDR3 extends over 14 amino acids. Germline CDR1 reads SGHTA; CDR2 reads FQGTGA. The ends lost 5 bases at V and 3 bases at J; junction bases unmatched: 5. The CDR3 sequence is CASSTGGGYTEAFF. CDR3 in DNA: TGTGCCAGCAGCACAGGGGGAGGGTACACTGAAGCTTTCTTT.

The chain combines TRBV6-5 with TRBJ1-1; D is uncertain. Germline CDR1 is MNHEY and CDR2 is SVGAGI. The V and J ends lost 5 bases and 0 bases respectively, with 13 bases between them. The length of the CDR3 is 15 residues. CDR3: CASSTSRRVNTEAFF. As DNA, the CDR3 is TGTGCCAGCAGTACCTCCCGTCGAGTGAACACTGAAGCTTTCTTT.

The count of this clone is one. This CDR3 is also generated by other DNA sequences in the sample. The chain couples TRBV28 to TRBJ2-3; D call uncertain. V was shortened by 6 bases and J by 3 bases, with 4 bases between the two germline ends. Per germline, CDR1 MDHEN and CDR2 SYDVKM. CDR3 length: 11 amino acids. The CDR3 reads CASRSTDTQYF. The CDR3 region has the DNA TGTGCCAGCAGGTCAACAGATACGCAGTATTTT. Combining the CDR3 with reference TRBV28 and TRBJ2-3 gives the whole variable domain DVKVTQSSRYLVKRTGEKVFLECVQDMDHENMFWYRQDPGLGLRLIYFSYDVKMKEKGDIPEGYSVSREKKERFSLILESASTNQTSMYLCASRSTDTQYFGPGTRLTVL.

The V call is TRBV19, the J call TRBJ1-5, with D possibly TRBD1 on 6 matching bases. From germline, CDR1 is LNHDA and CDR2 SQIVND (reference sequence). This CDR3 region has 13 residues. Trimming pared 6 bases from V and 16 bases from J, leaving 22 bases between. Here the CDR3 DNA reads TGTGCCAGTAGCCAATGGGGGCCGGGACATTTCCATTTT. It translates to CASSQWGPGHFHF.

The chain has TRBV7-8 and TRBJ2-7; 8 positions match TRBD2. CDR3 length: 17 residues. The J segment lost 2 bases and the V segment lost 3 bases, leaving 12 bases of the junction unmatched. The germline gives CDR1 SGHVS, CDR2 FQNEAQ. The CDR3: CASSFRDPGTSPYEQYF. The DNA for the CDR3 is TGTGCCAGCAGCTTTCGGGACCCCGGGACTAGTCCCTACGAGCAGTACTTC.

The genes are TRBV11-2 and TRBJ1-3, with 8 bases aligning to TRBD1. J was trimmed by 6 bases and V by 5 bases; bases with no gene match: 6. The CDR3 is 14 amino acids. From germline, CDR1 is SGHAT and CDR2 FQNNGV. CDR3 loop: CASSRGQEENTIYF. The DNA for the CDR3 is TGTGCCAGCAGCAGGGGACAGGAAGAAAACACCATATATTTT. Together with reference TRBV11-2 and TRBJ1-3, the CDR3 gives the full variable domain: EAGVAQSPRYKIIEKRQSVAFWCNPISGHATLYWYQQILGQGPKLLIQFQNNGVVDDSQLPKDRFSAERLKGVDSTLKIQPAKLEDSAVYLCASSRGQEENTIYFGEGSWLTVV.

For this clone: Sequence at one end of the junction differs from germline and may be a read error. The rearrangement links TRBV7-2 to TRBJ2-1; weak D call: TRBD2 (6 bases). The germline V gene has CDR1 SGHTA and CDR2 FQGNSA. The CDR3 is 11 residues long. The CDR3 loop is CASSQDYRRVF. Written as DNA, the CDR3 is TGTGCCAGCAGCCAGGACTATCGGAGAGTCTTC.

The chain uses TRBV28 and TRBJ1-5, with 8 bases that match TRBD1. CDR3 length: 14 residues. Per germline, CDR1 MDHEN and CDR2 SYDVKM. Trimming at V came to 5 bases and at J to 7 bases, leaving 7 bases not matched to a gene. The CDR3 spells CASSPDRVGQPQHF. DNA for the CDR3: TGTGCCAGCAGTCCGGACAGGGTGGGCCAGCCCCAGCATTTT.

The rearrangement links TRBV4-3 to TRBJ2-7; 7 positions match TRBD2. The CDR3 spans 15 residues. The junction had 5 bases not matched to a gene; V was cut back by 1 base and J by 2 bases. Per germline, CDR1 LGHNA and CDR2 YSLEER. The CDR3 loop is CASSQGAGVTYEQYF. CDR3 nucleotides: TGCGCCAGCAGCCAAGGGGCGGGGGTAACCTACGAGCAGTACTTC.

The chain links TRBV3-1 (or the pseudogene TRBV3-2) to TRBJ1-5; D gene unclear. CDR1 is LGHDT, CDR2 YNNKEL, per germline (reference sequence). The V and J ends lost 1 base and 7 bases respectively, with 11 bases between them. The CDR3 length is 14 residues. CDR3 sequence (DNA): TGTGCCAGCAGCCAAGCAGTACACCAACAGCCCCAGCATTTT. Its protein product is CASSQAVHQQPQHF.

The chain recombines TRBV3-1 (or the pseudogene TRBV3-2) with TRBJ2-1, with a possible D match to TRBD2 (6 bases). Germline V gene lookup returns CDR1 LGHDT and CDR2 YNNKEL (reference sequence). The CDR3 extends over 13 amino acids. V lost 7 bases to trimming and J lost 0 bases, with 7 bases between them. CDR3: CASTGSSYNEQFF. The CDR3, as DNA: TGTGCCAGCACCGGGAGCTCCTACAATGAGCAGTTCTTC.

The rearrangement uses TRBV28 and TRBJ2-7; 7 nucleotides agree with TRBD1. CDR3 length: 15 residues. J lost 3 bases, V lost 4 bases, and 9 bases had no gene match. Germline CDR1 MDHEN, CDR2 SYDVKM. Here the CDR3 reads CASSSSPDRLYEQYF. The CDR3 DNA sequence: TGTGCCAGCAGTTCGTCCCCGGACAGGCTCTACGAGCAGTACTTC. The entire variable domain, with the rest obtained from reference TRBV28 and TRBJ2-7, is as follows: DVKVTQSSRYLVKRTGEKVFLECVQDMDHENMFWYRQDPGLGLRLIYFSYDVKMKEKGDIPEGYSVSREKKERFSLILESASTNQTSMYLCASSSSPDRLYEQYFGPGTRLTVT.

This chain links TRBV2 with TRBJ1-2; no definite D call. V was cut by 6 bases and J by 7 bases, with 15 bases left in between. Per germline, CDR1 SNHLY and CDR2 FYNNEI. This CDR3 comprises 13 residues. The CDR3 DNA is TGTGCCAGCAGCCGCCAGAAGTCGTTTGGCTACACCTTC. As protein: CASSRQKSFGYTF.

V usage is TRBV1 and J usage is TRBJ2-7; TRBD2, the table's D call, lacks a check against the DNA. TRBV1 is tagged as a pseudogene. The CDR3 is 15 residues long. The CDR3 reads CTSSQDWSSLAEQYF. The CDR3 DNA reads TGCACCAGCAGCCAAGATTGGAGCTCGTTAGCCGAGCAGTACTTC.

This rearrangement joins TRBV18 to TRBJ1-1; D gene ambiguous. V was clipped by 0 bases and J by 1 base, with 3 bases between them. CDR1 is KGHSH and CDR2 is LQKENI in the germline V gene. This CDR3 has 13 amino acids. CDR3 sequence reads: CASSPPKNTEAFF. The DNA for the CDR3 is TGTGCCAGCTCACCACCTAAGAACACTGAAGCTTTCTTT.

The rearrangement joins TRBV7-2 to TRBJ1-6; 8 bases agree with TRBD1. Losses at the gene ends were 5 bases for V and 9 bases for J; bases not matched to a gene: 15. Germline CDR1 reads SGHTA; CDR2 reads FQGNSA. The CDR3 totals 17 residues. This chain's CDR3 is CASSPRRQGQTGSPLHF. CDR3 bases: TGTGCCAGCAGCCCCCGAAGACAGGGGCAGACGGGTTCACCCCTCCACTTT. Combining the CDR3 with reference TRBV7-2 and TRBJ1-6 gives the whole variable domain GAGVSQSPSNKVTEKGKDVELRCDPISGHTALYWYRQSLGQGLEFLIYFQGNSAPDKSGLPSDRFSAERTGGSVSTLTIQRTQQEDSAVYLCASSPRRQGQTGSPLHFGNGTRLTVT.

The V gene is TRBV6-2 or TRBV6-3, the J gene TRBJ1-1, with 7 bases fitting TRBD1. The V segment lost 6 bases and the J segment 7 bases; nucleotides outside the gene matches: 11. The CDR3 spans 14 residues. Germline CDR1 MNHEY, CDR2 SVGEGT. In nucleotides, the CDR3 is TGTGCCAGCAGCCTATCGGGACAGCTAGGTGAAGCTTTCTTT. It encodes CASSLSGQLGEAFF.